This passage covers 24 T cell receptor beta chains from one sample sequenced in a study of technical replicates of blood from a few donors. Data came from immunoSEQ multiplex PCR; TCRdb stores just in-frame clones and leaves some out. The sample shows roughly 48,000 clones, roughly 90% of them seen only once. Sequenced input: PBMCs. These receptors all come from a human donor in good health. Some clones in this sample may be carry-over from other donors' samples.

The genes are TRBV25-1 and TRBJ1-1; 7 bases fit TRBD1. The CDR3 totals 18 residues. Germline values: CDR1 MGHDK, CDR2 SYGVNS. With 0 bases clipped from V and 8 bases from J, the junction kept 18 bases outside the gene matches. The CDR3 DNA sequence: TGTGCCAGCAGTGAATACGACAGGGTGTGGAGAGTAAGCCCCGAAGCTTTCTTT. It is translated as CASSEYDRVWRVSPEAFF. The whole variable domain, filled in from reference TRBV25-1 and TRBJ1-1, reads EADIYQTPRYLVIGTGKKITLECSQTMGHDKMYWYQQDPGMELHLIHYSYGVNSTEKGDLSSESTVSRIRTEHFPLTLESARPSHTSQYLCASSEYDRVWRVSPEAFFGQGTRLTVV.

The rearrangement links TRBV2 to TRBJ1-4; 11 positions agree with TRBD1. J was trimmed by 10 bases and V by 8 bases; bases with no gene match: 3. The CDR3 is 12 amino acids. Per the germline V gene, CDR1 is SNHLY and CDR2 is FYNNEI. This CDR3 is CASGGQGGKLFF. CDR3 nucleotide sequence: TGTGCCAGCGGGGGACAGGGGGGAAAACTGTTTTTT.

The V call is TRBV7-2, the J call TRBJ2-3; TRBD2 is a possible D gene (6 bases). With 2 bases removed from V and 2 bases from J, the gap between germline ends came to 8 bases. Germline loops: CDR1 SGHTA, CDR2 FQGNSA. This CDR3 comprises 14 residues. The CDR3 is CASSLLAVTDTQYF. The CDR3 DNA reads TGTGCCAGCAGCTTATTAGCGGTCACAGATACGCAGTATTTT.

This chain uses TRBV10-3 with TRBJ1-1; tentatively, D is TRBD1 (6 bases). Germline CDR1 reads ENHRY; CDR2 reads SYGVKD. V was clipped by 10 bases and J by 0 bases, with 15 bases between them. The CDR3 spans 14 residues. For the CDR3, the DNA is TGTGCCAGCCGGGTAGGGACATTGAACACTGAAGCTTTCTTT. It is translated as CASRVGTLNTEAFF.

The chain links TRBV5-1 to TRBJ2-2, with D unresolved. Germline V gene data show CDR1 as SGHRS and CDR2 as YFSETQ. V lost 0 bases and J lost 5, with 11 bases in between. CDR3 size: 15 residues. The CDR3 loop is CASSLGATATGELFF. CDR3 bases: TGCGCCAGCAGCTTGGGGGCAACCGCGACCGGGGAGCTGTTTTTT.

This rearrangement joins TRBV5-1 to TRBJ2-3; the match to TRBD2 covers 8 bases. The germline CDR1 and CDR2 sequences are SGHRS and YFSETQ. V lost 4 bases, J lost 8 bases, and 12 bases stayed unmatched. This CDR3 comprises 15 residues. CDR3 sequence reads: CASSLREGLVGTQYF. CDR3 sequence (DNA): TGCGCCAGCAGCCTACGGGAGGGCCTGGTAGGTACGCAGTATTTT.

CDR3 sequence reads: CASSYSPGLSTGELFF. Written as DNA, the CDR3 is TGCGCCAGCAGTTATTCTCCGGGACTCTCGACCGGGGAGCTGTTTTTT. The V gene is TRBV5-1, the J gene TRBJ2-2; D is perhaps TRBD2 (6 bases). The germline CDR1 and CDR2 sequences are SGHRS and YFSETQ. The V and J ends lost 5 bases and 5 bases respectively, with 19 bases between them. CDR3 length: 16 amino acids.

V gene TRBV5-1 combines with J gene TRBJ2-7; 10 bases align to TRBD1. Germline V gene sequence: CDR1 SGHRS, CDR2 YFSETQ. J was trimmed by 5 bases and V by 0 bases; bases with no gene match: 5. CDR3 size: 15 residues. CDR3 residues: CASSLEGQGIDEQYF. The CDR3, as DNA: TGCGCCAGCAGCTTGGAGGGACAGGGGATAGACGAGCAGTACTTC.

A single count supports this clone. This sequence joins TRBV27 and TRBJ1-6; tentatively, D is TRBD1 (6 bases). Germline V gene lookup returns CDR1 MNHEY and CDR2 SMNVEV (reference sequence). The CDR3 contains 17 residues. Between the trimmed V and J ends, which lost 3 bases and 7 bases, there was a span of 19 bases. This CDR3 is CASSFGPGGLQNSPLHF. CDR3 nucleotides: TGTGCCAGCAGTTTTGGTCCCGGGGGGCTTCAGAATTCACCCCTCCACTTT.

The chain joins TRBV11-3 to TRBJ2-2, with D unresolved. The V end was cut by 3 bases, the J end by 3 bases, with 8 bases between. The CDR3 is made up of 14 amino acids. Per the germline V gene, CDR1 is SGHNT and CDR2 is YENEEA. The CDR3: CASSFAYDTGELFF. As DNA, the CDR3 is TGTGCCAGCAGCTTCGCGTATGACACCGGGGAGCTGTTTTTT.

The V gene is TRBV11-3, the J gene TRBJ2-2; 14 bases are shared with TRBD2. J was trimmed by 4 bases and V by 5 bases; bases with no gene match: 3. The V gene's germline CDR1 is SGHNT and CDR2 YENEEA. CDR3 size: 16 residues. This CDR3 is CASSPGLAGGTGELFF. CDR3 DNA: TGTGCCAGCAGCCCTGGACTAGCGGGAGGCACCGGGGAGCTGTTTTTT. The variable domain in full, completed from reference TRBV11-3 and TRBJ2-2, reads EAGVVQSPRYKIIEKKQPVAFWCNPISGHNTLYWYLQNLGQGPELLIRYENEEAVDDSQLPKDRFSAERLKGVDSTLKIQPAELGDSAVYLCASSPGLAGGTGELFFGEGSRLTVL.

J is TRBJ2-7 and V is TRBV4-1; possible D gene TRBD2, 6 bases. The germline gives CDR1 MGHRA, CDR2 YSYEKL. The CDR3 is 15 residues long. V lost 0 bases and J lost 3, with 12 bases in between. The CDR3 DNA sequence: TGCGCCAGCAGCCAAGACTGGGGGACTGACTACGAGCAGTACTTC. Protein: CASSQDWGTDYEQYF.

This clone was picked up a small number of times. This chain links TRBV6-5 with TRBJ1-2; D may be TRBD1 (5 bases). With 4 bases removed from V and 1 base from J, the gap between germline ends came to 16 bases. This CDR3 is 16 amino acids long. Looked up from germline, CDR1 is MNHEY and CDR2 is SVGAGI. The CDR3 reads CASSSLGGVLNYGYTF. The CDR3 coding sequence is TGTGCCAGCAGTTCACTTGGAGGGGTCCTTAACTATGGCTACACCTTC.

The chain couples TRBV6-1 to TRBJ1-4, with TRBD1 matching 7 bases. V was pared by 4 bases and J by 1 base, with 9 bases of the junction left unmatched. Germline-derived CDR1 and CDR2 are MNHNS and SASEGT. The CDR3 has 17 amino acids. CDR3 region: CASSGQGIGGTNEKLFF. The CDR3 DNA reads TGTGCCAGCAGTGGACAGGGCATAGGGGGAACTAATGAAAAACTGTTTTTT.

The chain links TRBV2 to TRBJ2-7, with D maybe TRBD1 (8 bases). With 7 bases removed from V and 6 bases from J, the gap between germline ends came to 22 bases. This CDR3 contains 15 residues. CDR1 is SNHLY, CDR2 FYNNEI, per germline. CDR3 nucleotide sequence: TGTGCCAGCACCCGGGGGGACAGGAGGGTCGGCGAGCAGTACTTC. It yields the protein CASTRGDRRVGEQYF.

This chain links TRBV5-5 with TRBJ1-2; D remains unclear. Trimming removed 0 bases from V and 5 bases from J, with 11 bases in between. Germline V lookup: CDR1 SGHKS, CDR2 YYEKEE (reference sequence). The CDR3 consists of 14 residues. The CDR3 DNA sequence: TGTGCCAGCAGCTTGGATCCGATACAGTATGGCTACACCTTC. Its protein product is CASSLDPIQYGYTF. The entire variable domain, with the rest obtained from reference TRBV5-5 and TRBJ1-2, is as follows: DAGVTQSPTHLIKTRGQQVTLRCSPISGHKSVSWYQQVLGQGPQFIFQYYEKEERGRGNFPDRFSARQFPNYSSELNVNALLLGDSALYLCASSLDPIQYGYTFGSGTRLTVV.

J is TRBJ2-1 and V is TRBV19; perhaps TRBD2 as D (5 bases). The germline V and J ends were trimmed by 4 bases and 9 bases, with 7 bases remaining between them. The CDR3 consists of 11 residues. Germline V gene sequence: CDR1 LNHDA, CDR2 SQIVND (reference sequence). The CDR3 DNA reads TGTGCCAGTAGTAAGGAGGTTGAGCAGTTCTTC. It codes for CASSKEVEQFF.

The J gene is TRBJ1-1, the V gene TRBV30; a possible D gene is TRBD1 (6 bases). The CDR3 has 15 amino acids. V was trimmed by 3 bases and J by 4 bases, leaving 18 bases between them. Germline values: CDR1 GTSNPN, CDR2 SVGIG (reference sequence). The CDR3 sequence is CAWRGLGGGSTEAFF. DNA of the CDR3: TGTGCCTGGAGGGGCTTAGGGGGAGGGAGCACTGAAGCTTTCTTT.

The count of this clone is one. The gene calls are TRBV11-2 and TRBJ1-2; TRBD1 aligns across 10 bases. Germline CDR1 and CDR2: SGHAT and FQNNGV. The V and J ends lost 5 bases and 4 bases, in that order; junction bases with no gene match: 10. The CDR3 totals 16 residues. This CDR3 is CASSPLDRGRIYGYTF. As DNA, the CDR3 is TGTGCCAGCAGCCCACTAGACAGGGGGCGTATCTATGGCTACACCTTC. Full variable domain (remainder filled in from reference TRBV11-2 and TRBJ1-2): EAGVAQSPRYKIIEKRQSVAFWCNPISGHATLYWYQQILGQGPKLLIQFQNNGVVDDSQLPKDRFSAERLKGVDSTLKIQPAKLEDSAVYLCASSPLDRGRIYGYTFGSGTRLTVV.

The chain has TRBV4-3 and TRBJ2-7, with TRBD1 identical over 12 bases. V lost 2 bases to trimming and J lost 7 bases; unmatched junction nucleotides: 6. The germline V gene encodes CDR1 LGHNA and CDR2 YSLEER. There are 15 residues in the CDR3. The CDR3 DNA is TGCGCCAGCAGCCAACACCGGGACAGGGGGCTGGAGCAGTACTTC. This sequence encodes CASSQHRDRGLEQYF.

This rearrangement joins TRBV9 to TRBJ1-2; tentatively, D is TRBD1 (6 bases). The CDR3 length is 16 residues. CDR1 and CDR2 (germline): SGDLS, YYNGEE. The V and J ends lost 0 bases and 8 bases respectively, with 20 bases between them. The DNA of the CDR3 is TGTGCCAGCAGCGTAGCTCTGGGGGCGGTGTCTTCCGGCTACACCTTC. It yields the protein CASSVALGAVSSGYTF.

The chain is built from TRBV5-6 and TRBJ1-6; possible D gene TRBD1, 6 bases. The V end was cut by 0 bases, the J end by 0 bases, with 10 bases between. The germline CDR1 and CDR2 sequences are SGHDT and YYEEEE. This CDR3 has 17 amino acids. The CDR3 here is CASSLATGSSYNSPLHF. As DNA, the CDR3 is TGTGCCAGCAGCTTGGCTACAGGGAGCTCCTATAATTCACCCCTCCACTTT.

V and J are TRBV4-3 and TRBJ2-7, with a weak D call TRBD2 (6 bases). V lost 1 base, J lost 3 bases, and 13 bases lay in between. CDR1 and CDR2 (germline): LGHNA, YSLEER. The CDR3 is made up of 15 amino acids. CDR3: CASSQGWRGHYEQYF. CDR3 bases: TGCGCCAGCAGCCAAGGCTGGCGGGGCCACTACGAGCAGTACTTC.

This clone has more than one count but fewer than ten. The chain couples TRBV7-9 to TRBJ1-4, with 7 nucleotides matching TRBD1. Germline V gene data show CDR1 as SEHNR and CDR2 as FQNEAQ (reference sequence). The J segment lost 2 bases and the V segment lost 2 bases, leaving 11 bases of the junction unmatched. This CDR3 contains 18 residues. This chain's CDR3 is CASSLFGSEGATNEKLFF. The CDR3 DNA follows: TGTGCCAGCAGCTTATTCGGGTCGGAGGGGGCGACTAATGAAAAACTGTTTTTT. The entire variable domain, with the rest obtained from reference TRBV7-9 and TRBJ1-4, is as follows: DTGVSQNPRHKITKRGQNVTFRCDPISEHNRLYWYRQTLGQGPEFLTYFQNEAQLEKSRLLSDRFSAERPKGSFSTLEIQRTEQGDSAMYLCASSLFGSEGATNEKLFFGSGTQLSVL.